The entry below gives a single T cell receptor beta chain sequence along with its context. Its antigen remains unidentified. The sample comes from a study of T cell repertoires in cytomegalovirus infection. Study-level background: Through public TCR beta signatures, both CMV infection and matching HLA type were indicated.

From germline, CDR1 is MNHEY and CDR2 SVGAGI. The V gene lost 0 bases and the J gene lost 4 bases, with 9 bases spanning the gap. CDR3 length equals 14 residues. TCRdb itself ran the reads through MiXCR, one entry per CDR3 protein. The sample contains hundreds of thousands of distinct CDR3 sequences, roughly 46% of which appear only once. Overall study findings and caveats: Across the ex vivo response, the dominant clonotypes were HLA-C-restricted CMV-specific TCR beta clonotypes.

This receptor was taken from a human donor in good health (CMV status not recorded). Some clones in this sample may be carry-over from other donors' samples. The chain joins TRBV6-5 to TRBJ1-1; D is unresolved. The input for sequencing was cultured PBMCs, taken from culture after CMV antigen stimulation. The CDR3 loop reads CASSYSSVGTEAFF. In DNA, the CDR3 is TGTGCCAGCAGTTACTCGTCAGTAGGCACTGAAGCTTTCTTT.